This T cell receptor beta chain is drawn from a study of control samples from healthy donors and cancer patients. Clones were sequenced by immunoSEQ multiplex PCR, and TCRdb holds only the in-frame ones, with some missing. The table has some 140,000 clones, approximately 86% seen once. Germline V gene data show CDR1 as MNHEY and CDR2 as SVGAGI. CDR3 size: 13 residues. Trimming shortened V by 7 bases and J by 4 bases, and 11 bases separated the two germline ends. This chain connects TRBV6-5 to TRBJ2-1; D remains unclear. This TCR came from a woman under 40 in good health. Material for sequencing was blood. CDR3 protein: CASTRVPYNEQFF. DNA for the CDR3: TGTGCCAGCACCCGGGTGCCATACAATGAGCAGTTCTTC.